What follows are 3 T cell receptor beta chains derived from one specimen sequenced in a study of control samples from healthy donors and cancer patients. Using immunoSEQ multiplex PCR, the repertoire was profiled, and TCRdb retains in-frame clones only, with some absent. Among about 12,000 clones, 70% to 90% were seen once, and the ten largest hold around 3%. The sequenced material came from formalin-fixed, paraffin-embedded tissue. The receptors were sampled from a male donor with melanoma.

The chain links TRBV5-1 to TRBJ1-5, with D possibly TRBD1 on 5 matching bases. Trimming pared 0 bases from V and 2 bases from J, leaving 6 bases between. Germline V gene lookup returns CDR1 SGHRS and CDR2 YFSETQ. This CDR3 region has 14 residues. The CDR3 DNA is TGCGCCAGCAGCTTGGAGGGACGCAATCAGCCCCAGCATTTT. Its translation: CASSLEGRNQPQHF.

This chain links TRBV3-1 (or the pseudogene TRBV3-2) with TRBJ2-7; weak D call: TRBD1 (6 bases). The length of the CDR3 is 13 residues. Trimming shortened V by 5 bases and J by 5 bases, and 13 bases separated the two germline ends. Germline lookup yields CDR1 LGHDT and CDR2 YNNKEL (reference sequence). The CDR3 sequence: CASSTGFNHEQYF. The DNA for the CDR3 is TGTGCCAGCAGCACAGGGTTCAACCACGAGCAGTACTTC.

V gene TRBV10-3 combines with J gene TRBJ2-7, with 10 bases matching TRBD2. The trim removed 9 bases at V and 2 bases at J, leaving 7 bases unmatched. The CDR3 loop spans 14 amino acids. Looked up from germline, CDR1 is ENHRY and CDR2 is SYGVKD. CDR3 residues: CAISSGSGAYEQYF. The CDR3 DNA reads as TGTGCCATATCTAGCGGGAGTGGGGCCTACGAGCAGTACTTC.